A single sample is the source of the 21 T cell receptor beta chains below, sequenced in a study of cytomegalovirus exposure and HLA in healthy donors. Primers included in the PCR were 60 Vbeta and 13 Jbeta primers. Sequenced by immunoSEQ multiplex PCR; TCRdb stores in-frame clones only, minus some. In the table there are about 70,000 clones, roughly 68% of which are singletons. The material sequenced was PBMCs. Source of these receptors: a woman aged 60 to 75 in good health and CMV-seropositive.

The rearrangement links TRBV11-2 to TRBJ2-3, with a weak D call TRBD2 (6 bases). This CDR3 comprises 16 residues. The V end was cut by 5 bases, the J end by 1 base, with 16 bases between. The germline gives CDR1 SGHAT, CDR2 FQNNGV. The CDR3 spells CASSISLARGTDTQYF. The CDR3 DNA sequence: TGTGCCAGCAGCATTTCTCTAGCGAGGGGCACAGATACGCAGTATTTT.

The chain uses TRBV19 and TRBJ1-2; the match to TRBD1 covers 9 bases. CDR1 is LNHDA and CDR2 is SQIVND in the germline V gene (reference sequence). This CDR3 is built from 16 residues. The junction had 15 bases not matched to a gene; V was cut back by 5 bases and J by 8 bases. The CDR3 sequence: CASSSQPTGGVTGYTF. CDR3 nucleotide sequence: TGTGCCAGTAGTTCCCAACCGACAGGGGGTGTAACAGGCTACACCTTC.

The chain joins TRBV6-1 to TRBJ2-2; the D gene is possibly TRBD2 (6 bases). The CDR3 extends over 15 amino acids. Germline CDR1 and CDR2: MNHNS and SASEGT. Deletions cut 4 bases from V and 0 bases from J, with 9 bases between. This chain's CDR3 is CASSGRLANTGELFF. As DNA, the CDR3 is TGTGCCAGCAGTGGGAGACTAGCGAACACCGGGGAGCTGTTTTTT.

The chain couples TRBV9 to TRBJ2-2, with 9 bases matching TRBD2. The ends lost 3 bases at V and 4 bases at J; junction bases unmatched: 4. Per germline, CDR1 SGDLS and CDR2 YYNGEE. CDR3 length: 15 residues. The CDR3 coding sequence is TGTGCCAGCAGCGGTAGCGGGAGAGTCACCGGGGAGCTGTTTTTT. It specifies CASSGSGRVTGELFF.

This clone showed up just a few times. The chain has TRBV7-9 and TRBJ1-2; 8 bases fit TRBD1. This CDR3 is 14 amino acids long. V shed 5 bases, J shed 8 bases, and the junction held 10 bases outside the gene matches. Germline values: CDR1 SEHNR, CDR2 FQNEAQ (reference sequence). The CDR3 region is CASSGRTGFRGYTF. CDR3 bases: TGTGCCAGCAGCGGGCGGACAGGGTTTAGGGGCTACACCTTC.

The chain joins TRBV6-5 to TRBJ1-4; D remains ambiguous. CDR1 is MNHEY, CDR2 SVGAGI, per germline. This CDR3 comprises 13 residues. Trimming removed 5 bases at V and 8 bases at J, with 12 bases between. The CDR3 is CASSRGRTEKLFF. CDR3 bases: TGTGCCAGCAGTCGGGGAAGAACAGAAAAACTGTTTTTT.

The V call is TRBV12-5, the J call TRBJ1-1, with TRBD1 identical over 7 bases. The CDR3 is 18 residues long. V trimming: 0 bases; J trimming: 2 bases; junction bases outside the gene matches: 12. The germline CDR1 and CDR2 sequences are LGHNT and FRNRAP. The CDR3 DNA reads TGTGCTAGTGGTTTGGTACTAGGGGACAGTTTATTTAACACTGAAGCTTTCTTT. This sequence encodes CASGLVLGDSLFNTEAFF.

The J gene is TRBJ2-3, the V gene TRBV4-1; 8 nucleotides align to TRBD2. The germline gives CDR1 MGHRA, CDR2 YSYEKL. V lost 1 base and J lost 4; bases outside the gene matches: 7. The CDR3 length is 16 residues. The CDR3: CASSQVLAGKPDTQYF. In nucleotides, the CDR3 is TGCGCCAGCAGCCAAGTGTTAGCGGGGAAGCCAGATACGCAGTATTTT.

The V and J genes are TRBV19 and TRBJ2-1; 7 bases match TRBD1. Per germline, CDR1 LNHDA and CDR2 SQIVND (reference sequence). The CDR3 is 15 residues long. The V segment lost 5 bases and the J segment 6 bases; nucleotides outside the gene matches: 10. DNA of the CDR3: TGTGCCAGTAGTCCCCTGGGGCGGACAGGCAATGAGCAGTTCTTC. Translation: CASSPLGRTGNEQFF.

This clone appeared once. V gene TRBV5-4 combines with J gene TRBJ1-6; D is undetermined. This CDR3 has 16 amino acids. Deletions cut 4 bases from V and 9 bases from J, with 20 bases between. Germline assignment: CDR1 SGHNT and CDR2 YYREEE (reference sequence). DNA of the CDR3: TGTGCCAGCAGCCACCAGAGGGCCAATATGGGTTCACCCCTCCACTTT. Amino acid sequence: CASSHQRANMGSPLHF.

This clone was picked up one time. The chain combines TRBV28 with TRBJ1-1; TRBD1 matches at 7 bases. CDR1 and CDR2 (germline): MDHEN, SYDVKM. This CDR3 has 14 amino acids. V lost 7 bases and J lost 1; bases outside the gene matches: 6. The CDR3 nucleotides read TGTGCCAGCAAACAGCAGGGGGAGAACACTGAAGCTTTCTTT. Translation: CASKQQGENTEAFF. Full variable domain (rest looked up from reference TRBV28 and TRBJ1-1): DVKVTQSSRYLVKRTGEKVFLECVQDMDHENMFWYRQDPGLGLRLIYFSYDVKMKEKGDIPEGYSVSREKKERFSLILESASTNQTSMYLCASKQQGENTEAFFGQGTRLTVV.

The chain is built from TRBV20-1 and TRBJ2-7; D may be TRBD1 (5 bases). The CDR3 has 11 residues. CDR1 DFQATT and CDR2 SNEGSKA come from the germline V gene (reference sequence). The germline V and J ends were trimmed by 5 bases and 5 bases, with 10 bases remaining between them. CDR3 region: CSAHRLNEQYF. DNA for the CDR3: TGCAGTGCTCACAGGTTAAACGAGCAGTACTTC.

V is TRBV5-1 and J is TRBJ1-1; 10 bases fit TRBD1. This CDR3 has 15 residues. The germline gives CDR1 SGHRS, CDR2 YFSETQ. V dropped 3 bases and J dropped 5; count of bases not matched to a gene: 7. The CDR3 here is CASSYWDRGETEAFF. CDR3 coding DNA: TGCGCCAGCAGCTACTGGGACAGGGGAGAGACTGAAGCTTTCTTT.

The rearrangement joins TRBV6-5 to TRBJ2-7, with 9 bases identical to TRBD2. The germline CDR1 and CDR2 sequences are MNHEY and SVGAGI. Unmatched junction bases numbered 2, after V lost 2 bases and J lost 3 bases. This CDR3 comprises 14 residues. In DNA form, the CDR3 reads TGTGCCAGCAGTTACATAGCGGGAGTCTACGAGCAGTACTTC. This codes for CASSYIAGVYEQYF.

The chain employs TRBV6-5 and TRBJ2-6; maybe TRBD1 (6 bases). V was pared by 5 bases and J by 1 base, with 9 bases between. From germline, CDR1 is MNHEY and CDR2 SVGAGI. The CDR3 is made up of 15 amino acids. The CDR3 DNA follows: TGTGCCAGCAGTGTCCAGGGGTCTGGGGCCAACGTCCTGACTTTC. Amino acid sequence: CASSVQGSGANVLTF.

V gene TRBV5-3 combines with J gene TRBJ1-3, with unresolved D. TRBV5-3 is given ORF status, its function remaining uncertain. Deletions cut 10 bases from V and 0 bases from J, with 17 bases between. This CDR3 has 15 amino acids. CDR3 loop: CAPTHACDSGNTIYF. In DNA form, the CDR3 reads TGTGCCCCCACCCACGCCTGCGACTCTGGAAACACCATATATTTT.

This chain uses TRBV6-6 with TRBJ2-3, with a possible D match to TRBD2 (5 bases). V lost 2 bases and J lost 11, with 11 bases in between. CDR3 length equals 12 residues. Germline loops: CDR1 MNHNY, CDR2 SVGAGI (reference sequence). The CDR3 nucleotides are TGTGCCAGCAGTTACGCGGGTTTCGGGCAGTATTTT. It translates to CASSYAGFGQYF.

The CDR3 nucleotides are TGCAGCGTTGACCACCCGGGAGGAACCGGGGAGCTGTTTTTT. It yields the protein CSVDHPGGTGELFF. V usage is TRBV29-1 and J usage is TRBJ2-2; TRBD2 matches 7 bases. CDR1 SQVTM and CDR2 ANQGSEA come from the germline V gene. The V segment lost 3 bases and the J segment 5 bases; nucleotides outside the gene matches: 6. The CDR3 sequence is 14 residues long.

The chain has TRBV6-1 and TRBJ1-5; TRBD1 might be the D (6 bases). V dropped 4 bases and J dropped 7 bases, with 17 bases sitting between them. CDR1 and CDR2 from the germline V gene are MNHNS and SASEGT. The CDR3 runs to 15 residues. CDR3 in DNA: TGTGCCAGCAGTGCCGATCAGGGGCCTTACCAGCCCCAGCATTTT. Its translation is CASSADQGPYQPQHF.

With respect to this clone: Because the CDR3 is missing its conserved closing phenylalanine or tryptophan, this is likely a read error. DNA for the CDR3: TGTGCTAGTGGCCAAGACAGGGGCGATCATGAAAAACTGTTTGTT. As protein: CASGQDRGDHEKLFV. The chain joins TRBV12-5 to TRBJ1-4, with 8 bases identical to TRBD1. V gave up 6 bases and J gave up 6 bases; unmatched junction bases: 9. This CDR3 spans 15 amino acids. The germline V gene has CDR1 LGHNT and CDR2 FRNRAP.

This chain joins TRBV5-4 and TRBJ2-1; the match to TRBD2 covers 7 bases. Germline assignment: CDR1 SGHNT and CDR2 YYREEE (reference sequence). The CDR3 is 15 amino acids. The trim removed 2 bases at V and 3 bases at J, leaving 5 bases unmatched. The CDR3 region has the DNA TGTGCCAGCAGCTTAAACGCGGGGGACTACAATGAGCAGTTCTTC. It is translated as CASSLNAGDYNEQFF. The full variable domain, rest sourced from reference TRBV5-4 and TRBJ2-1, is ETGVTQSPTHLIKTRGQQVTLRCSSQSGHNTVSWYQQALGQGPQFIFQYYREEENGRGNFPPRFSGLQFPNYSSELNVNALELDDSALYLCASSLNAGDYNEQFFGPGTRLTVL.